This T cell receptor beta chain derives from a study of cytomegalovirus exposure and HLA in healthy donors. Though nominally healthy at sampling, donors likely had unrecorded immune exposures. The PCR made use of 60 Vbeta and 13 Jbeta primers. Generated by immunoSEQ multiplex PCR, the TCRdb table keeps only in-frame clones and is missing some. This sample has about 120,000 clones, with 15% found just once. Whole-study results and caveats: Available immune exposure information covered CMV serostatus only.

This clone was counted between two and nine times. Antigen specificity is unknown. The ends were cut back, 5 bases at V and 9 bases at J, with 11 bases in the middle. Germline lookup yields CDR1 SEHNR and CDR2 FQNEAQ (reference sequence). This CDR3 has 11 amino acids. The sequence was collected from a woman younger than 35 in good health and CMV-seronegative. This rearrangement joins TRBV7-9 to TRBJ2-7; tentatively, D is TRBD2 (5 bases). What was sequenced was PBMCs. CDR3 protein: CASSPDSGQYF. CDR3 bases: TGTGCCAGCAGCCCGGACTCCGGGCAGTACTTC.